This TCR beta chain was identified during a study of shared clonotypes between healthy human individuals. Background on the study: The donor group consisted of a couple of women and a few men, aged 18 to 49.

This clone has only one observation. Additional DNA sequences in this sample encode the identical CDR3. The length of the CDR3 is 14 residues. V shed 1 base and J shed 2 bases, with 9 bases lying between them. Germline CDR1 is SGHTA and CDR2 is FQGNSA. Naive CD8 cells lacked CD45RO and underwent positive selection for CCR7, leaving out terminally differentiated effector memory CD45RA+ cells. Over several immunoSEQ plates, each subset's genomic DNA was distributed in even portions. Sorted-subset replicate PCRs used about 200 ng DNA, approximately 33,000 T cell genomes. In the original workflow: Junction-only sequences without quality scores came from ImmunoSEQ, so filtering differed. Here immunoSEQ multiplex PCR was the method, and the copy in TCRdb shows in-frame clones only, minus some. The DNA gave D and trimming, while V, J and clone size come from that table. The sample lists around 2,000,000 clones; roughly 91% were seen once.

The J gene is TRBJ2-7, the V gene TRBV7-2; D remains unclear. Sequencing was performed on naive CD8+ T cells from PBMCs. The receptor comes from a man younger than 35 in good health. Some clones in this sample may be carry-over from other donors' samples. CDR3 amino acids: CASSLGGGTYEQYF. The DNA of the CDR3 is TGTGCCAGCAGCTTAGGTGGCGGAACCTACGAGCAGTACTTC.